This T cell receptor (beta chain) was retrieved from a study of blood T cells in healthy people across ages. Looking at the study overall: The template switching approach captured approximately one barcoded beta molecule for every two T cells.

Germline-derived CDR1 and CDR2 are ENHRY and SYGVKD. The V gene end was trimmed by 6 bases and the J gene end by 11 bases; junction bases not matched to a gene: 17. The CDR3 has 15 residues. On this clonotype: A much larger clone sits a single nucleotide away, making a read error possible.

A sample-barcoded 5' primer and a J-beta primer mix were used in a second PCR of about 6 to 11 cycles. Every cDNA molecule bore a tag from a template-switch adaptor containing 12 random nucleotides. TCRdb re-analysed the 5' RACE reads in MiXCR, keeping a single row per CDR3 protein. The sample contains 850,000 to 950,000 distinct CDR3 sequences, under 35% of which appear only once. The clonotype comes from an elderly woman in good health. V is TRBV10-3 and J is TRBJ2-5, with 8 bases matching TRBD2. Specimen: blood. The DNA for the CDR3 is TGTGCCATCAGCCCGGGGGGGCCCCAAAGGAATGAGCAGTACTTC. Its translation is CAISPGGPQRNEQYF.